This TCR beta chain originates from a study of shared clonotypes between healthy human individuals. Some clones are missing from TCRdb's copy, which holds only in-frame ones; the method was immunoSEQ multiplex PCR. The data contain 600,000 to 750,000 clones, around 72% of them seen just once; the ten biggest clones take up 1.8%. This clone was counted once. Its antigen is still unknown. Study-wide findings and caveats: Relative to memory subsets, naive subsets generally showed larger estimated richness. Donor clonotype sharing was expected to depend on sequencing depth.

What was sequenced was memory CD4+ T cells sorted from blood. This sample's subset: CD45RA-negative fraction. The TCR was taken from a woman aged 25 to 45 in good health.

This chain's CDR3 is CASSPLSGAAYEQYF. DNA for the CDR3: TGTGCCAGCAGCCCGCTCAGCGGAGCAGCCTACGAGCAGTACTTC. J is TRBJ2-7 and V is TRBV6-5; tentatively, D is TRBD2 (5 bases). V lost 6 bases to trimming and J lost 2 bases, with 17 bases between them. Germline loops: CDR1 MNHEY, CDR2 SVGAGI. CDR3 length equals 15 residues.